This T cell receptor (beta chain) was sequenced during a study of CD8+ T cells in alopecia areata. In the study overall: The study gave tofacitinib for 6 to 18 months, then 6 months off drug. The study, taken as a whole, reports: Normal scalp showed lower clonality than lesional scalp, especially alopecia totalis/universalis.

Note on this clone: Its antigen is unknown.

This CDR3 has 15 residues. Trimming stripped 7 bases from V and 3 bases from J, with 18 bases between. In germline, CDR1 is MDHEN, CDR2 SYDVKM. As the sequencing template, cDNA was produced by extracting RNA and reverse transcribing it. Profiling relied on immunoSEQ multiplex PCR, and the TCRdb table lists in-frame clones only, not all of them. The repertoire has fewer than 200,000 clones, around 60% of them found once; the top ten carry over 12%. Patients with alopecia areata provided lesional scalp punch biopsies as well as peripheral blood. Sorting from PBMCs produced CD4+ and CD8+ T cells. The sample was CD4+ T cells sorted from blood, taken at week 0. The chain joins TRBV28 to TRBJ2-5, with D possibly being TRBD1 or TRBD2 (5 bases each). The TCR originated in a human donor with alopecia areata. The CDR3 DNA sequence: TGTGCCAGCAATCTAGGTGGGGGACGAGAAGAGACCCAGTACTTC. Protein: CASNLGGGREETQYF.